Presented here are 26 T cell receptor beta chains from one specimen sequenced in a study of control samples from healthy donors and cancer patients. Libraries were prepared by immunoSEQ multiplex PCR; TCRdb keeps only in-frame clonotypes and omits some of them. The sample consists of 170,000 or so clones, just under 95% of them appearing once. Sequenced: blood. The receptors here all came from a man aged 18 to 29 in good health.

V gene TRBV24-1 combines with J gene TRBJ2-1; perhaps TRBD2 as D (5 bases). The CDR3 is 13 residues long. The V and J ends lost 9 bases and 10 bases respectively, with 18 bases between them. Germline-derived CDR1 and CDR2 are KGHDR and SFDVKD. CDR3 sequence: CATSPVPGGEQFF. In DNA form, the CDR3 reads TGTGCCACCTCCCCGGTTCCCGGAGGCGAGCAGTTCTTC.

The chain carries TRBV18 and TRBJ2-2, with unresolved D. The V gene's germline CDR1 is KGHSH and CDR2 LQKENI. The CDR3 loop spans 16 amino acids. Trimming removed 3 bases from V and 0 bases from J, with 11 bases in between. The CDR3, as DNA: TGTGCCAGCTCACCCTCCACCTTCGCGAACACCGGGGAGCTGTTTTTT. As protein: CASSPSTFANTGELFF.

The J gene is TRBJ1-4, the V gene TRBV19; 9 bases align to TRBD1. CDR3 length: 16 amino acids. V lost 4 bases and J lost 8; bases outside the gene matches: 11. CDR1 LNHDA and CDR2 SQIVND come from the germline V gene (reference sequence). The CDR3 is CASSRPGTGQSEKLFF. The CDR3 nucleotides read TGTGCCAGTAGTAGACCCGGGACAGGGCAATCCGAAAAACTGTTTTTT.

This chain links TRBV2 with TRBJ2-7; D may be TRBD1 (6 bases). CDR1 SNHLY and CDR2 FYNNEI come from the germline V gene. The length of the CDR3 is 14 residues. The V gene lost 4 bases and the J gene lost 6 bases, with 16 bases spanning the gap. Written as DNA, the CDR3 is TGTGCCAGCAGTGGTCGGGCAGGGGCTTCCGAGCAGTACTTC. It translates to CASSGRAGASEQYF.

This chain connects TRBV6-1 to TRBJ1-5, with 8 bases identical to TRBD1. V gave up 2 bases and J gave up 4 bases; unmatched junction bases: 10. Germline V lookup: CDR1 MNHNS, CDR2 SASEGT. The CDR3 consists of 17 residues. The CDR3 nucleotides read TGTGCCAGCAGTGAAATCGTGCCGGGACAGGCGAATCAGCCCCAGCATTTT. Residues: CASSEIVPGQANQPQHF.

This chain uses TRBV5-1 with TRBJ2-5; 10 bases fit TRBD2. Germline CDR1 is SGHRS and CDR2 is YFSETQ. This CDR3 is built from 15 residues. Trimming took 2 bases from V and 2 from J; bases not matched to a gene: 3. This CDR3 is CASSFGLAEQETQYF. The CDR3 DNA reads TGCGCCAGCAGCTTCGGACTAGCGGAACAAGAGACCCAGTACTTC.

The rearrangement joins TRBV13 to TRBJ2-2; D is undetermined. This CDR3 spans 15 amino acids. CDR1 is PRHDT and CDR2 is FYEKMQ in the germline V gene (reference sequence). The V end was cut by 1 base, the J end by 1 base, with 7 bases between. CDR3 bases: TGTGCCAGCAGCTTAGAGGGCAGGAACACCGGGGAGCTGTTTTTT. Protein: CASSLEGRNTGELFF.

This rearrangement joins TRBV10-2 to TRBJ2-7, with D hard to call. The CDR3 is 15 residues long. V dropped 3 bases and J dropped 0 bases, with 12 bases sitting between them. Germline V lookup: CDR1 WSHSY, CDR2 SAAADI. CDR3 protein: CASSEKQKLSYEQYF. Written as DNA, the CDR3 is TGCGCCAGCAGTGAAAAACAAAAACTCTCCTACGAGCAGTACTTC.

This sequence joins TRBV5-1 and TRBJ2-3, with unresolved D. The CDR3 consists of 13 residues. V was clipped by 3 bases and J by 1 base, with 6 bases between them. In germline, CDR1 is SGHRS, CDR2 YFSETQ. The CDR3 nucleotides are TGCGCCAGCAGCTCGGTAGGCACAGATACGCAGTATTTT. It is translated as CASSSVGTDTQYF.

This clone appeared once. The genes are TRBV19 and TRBJ1-2, with D maybe TRBD1 (6 bases). This CDR3 comprises 15 residues. Trimming removed 5 bases at V and 2 bases at J, with 15 bases between. Per germline, CDR1 LNHDA and CDR2 SQIVND (reference sequence). The CDR3 loop reads CASSVSGGGNYGYTF. The CDR3 coding sequence is TGTGCCAGTAGTGTGTCGGGGGGCGGAAACTATGGCTACACCTTC.

The rearrangement uses TRBV19 and TRBJ2-1; 12 nucleotides line up with TRBD2. Trimming at V came to 4 bases and at J to 0 bases, leaving 13 bases not matched to a gene. This CDR3 has 20 amino acids. Germline V gene sequence: CDR1 LNHDA, CDR2 SQIVND (reference sequence). Here the CDR3 reads CASSTALLAGGSSSYNEQFF. CDR3 nucleotides: TGTGCCAGTAGTACCGCCCTACTAGCGGGGGGATCGAGCTCCTACAATGAGCAGTTCTTC.

This chain joins TRBV19 and TRBJ1-2; D is undetermined. Germline lookup yields CDR1 LNHDA and CDR2 SQIVND (reference sequence). This CDR3 has 12 residues. V gave up 6 bases and J gave up 4 bases, with 9 bases separating them. CDR3 sequence (DNA): TGTGCCAGTAGGGCAGCCCGCTATGGCTACACCTTC. Protein product: CASRAARYGYTF.

The V gene is TRBV7-3, the J gene TRBJ1-1; D possibly corresponds to TRBD1 (5 bases). V gave up 1 base and J gave up 1 base, with 10 bases separating them. The CDR3 sequence is 15 residues long. Germline V gives CDR1 SGHTA, CDR2 FQGTGA. The CDR3 is CASSLSPGSNTEAFF. In DNA form, the CDR3 reads TGTGCCAGCAGCTTAAGTCCAGGGTCGAACACTGAAGCTTTCTTT.

The chain employs TRBV6-1 and TRBJ1-1, with D possibly TRBD1 on 5 matching bases. This CDR3 spans 18 amino acids. Germline CDR1 and CDR2: MNHNS and SASEGT. Between the trimmed V and J ends, which lost 2 bases and 2 bases, there was a span of 21 bases. The CDR3 DNA follows: TGTGCCAGCAGTGAAAGGGCCTGGGACTTCGTGGGTAACACTGAAGCTTTCTTT. Its translation is CASSERAWDFVGNTEAFF.

This clone was seen just once. This chain uses TRBV18 with TRBJ1-4; D gene ambiguous. V lost 6 bases and J lost 7, with 12 bases in between. This CDR3 comprises 13 residues. Germline V gene data show CDR1 as KGHSH and CDR2 as LQKENI. The DNA of the CDR3 is TGTGCCAGCTCCCTCGGACGAGGTGAAAAACTGTTTTTT. It specifies CASSLGRGEKLFF.

This chain links TRBV5-1 with TRBJ1-2; 8 nucleotides match TRBD1. The V and J ends lost 0 bases and 5 bases, in that order; junction bases with no gene match: 9. This CDR3 comprises 16 residues. Germline V gene sequence: CDR1 SGHRS, CDR2 YFSETQ. The CDR3 spells CASSLDLQGASYGYTF. CDR3 DNA: TGCGCCAGCAGCTTGGATTTGCAGGGGGCGTCATATGGCTACACCTTC.

The chain's CDR3 is CAVGQGATDTQYF. CDR3 sequence (DNA): TGTGCCGTCGGACAGGGGGCGACAGATACGCAGTATTTT. This chain uses TRBV10-3 with TRBJ2-3; 11 nucleotides match TRBD1. Germline CDR1 reads ENHRY; CDR2 reads SYGVKD. CDR3 length equals 13 residues. With 11 bases clipped from V and 3 bases from J, the junction kept 4 bases outside the gene matches.

The chain recombines TRBV19 with TRBJ1-1; no clear D gene. With 4 bases removed from V and 4 bases from J, the gap between germline ends came to 13 bases. The CDR3 length is 14 residues. Germline lookup yields CDR1 LNHDA and CDR2 SQIVND (reference sequence). CDR3 in amino acids: CASSRRRESTEAFF. CDR3 sequence (DNA): TGTGCCAGTAGTAGGCGGCGGGAGAGCACTGAAGCTTTCTTT.

As DNA, the CDR3 is TGCGCCAGCAGCGTCGACAGTACCTACACTGAAGCTTTCTTT. This sequence encodes CASSVDSTYTEAFF. This rearrangement joins TRBV5-1 to TRBJ1-1; D might be TRBD1 (5 bases). Germline CDR1 and CDR2: SGHRS and YFSETQ. V lost 4 bases to trimming and J lost 3 bases, with 13 bases between them. There are 14 residues in the CDR3.

The V and J genes are TRBV2 and TRBJ1-2; 8 bases map to TRBD1. Germline CDR1 SNHLY, CDR2 FYNNEI. CDR3 size: 15 residues. V shed 8 bases and J 6 bases; nucleotides not matched to a gene: 14. The CDR3 region is CASCAEQGVPNGYTF. The DNA of the CDR3 is TGTGCCAGCTGCGCAGAACAGGGGGTGCCAAATGGCTACACCTTC.

There are a few counts of this clone. The chain carries TRBV29-1 and TRBJ2-4, with D unclear. V shed 6 bases and J shed 0 bases, with 15 bases lying between them. Germline V gene data show CDR1 as SQVTM and CDR2 as ANQGSEA. This CDR3 contains 15 residues. The CDR3 DNA reads TGCAGCGTGATCCCAGGAAGTTTAGCCAAAAACATTCAGTACTTC. This encodes CSVIPGSLAKNIQYF.

The V gene is TRBV29-1, the J gene TRBJ2-5, with TRBD2 identical over 8 bases. CDR1 and CDR2 (germline): SQVTM, ANQGSEA. The CDR3 loop spans 11 amino acids. Trimming at V came to 5 bases and at J to 4 bases, leaving 0 bases not matched to a gene. For the CDR3, the DNA is TGCAGCGTTCTAGCGGGAGAGACCCAGTACTTC. Protein: CSVLAGETQYF.

The genes are TRBV3-1 (or the pseudogene TRBV3-2) and TRBJ1-4, with D perhaps matching TRBD1 (6 bases). The CDR3 has 15 amino acids. CDR1 LGHDT and CDR2 YNNKEL come from the germline V gene (reference sequence). Trimming stripped 0 bases from V and 4 bases from J, with 9 bases between. CDR3 nucleotides: TGTGCCAGCAGCCAAGATCACAGGGTTAATGAAAAACTGTTTTTT. Its translation is CASSQDHRVNEKLFF.

The V and J genes are TRBV10-3 and TRBJ1-1; perhaps TRBD1 as D (5 bases). Germline assignment: CDR1 ENHRY and CDR2 SYGVKD. V shed 5 bases and J shed 5 bases, with 18 bases lying between them. The CDR3 has 15 amino acids. In DNA form, the CDR3 reads TGTGCCATCAGTCCAACAGGTTCCCGGCGGACTGAAGCTTTCTTT. Its translation: CAISPTGSRRTEAFF.

As for this clone: This same CDR3 is encoded by further DNA sequences in the sample. V and J are TRBV10-3 and TRBJ2-3, with D possibly called TRBD1 or TRBD2 (5 bases each). Trimming cost V 0 bases and J 6 bases, with 13 bases left between them. The CDR3 consists of 15 residues. Per germline, CDR1 ENHRY and CDR2 SYGVKD. The CDR3 protein is CAISESRGGRDTQYF. CDR3 DNA sequence: TGTGCCATCAGTGAGTCCCGGGGCGGTAGGGATACGCAGTATTTT.

This clone was observed once. The rearrangement uses TRBV3-1 (or the pseudogene TRBV3-2) and TRBJ1-2; 7 nucleotides line up with TRBD1. CDR3 length: 16 residues. V was clipped by 4 bases and J by 3 bases; unmatched bases: 11. The germline CDR1 and CDR2 sequences are LGHDT and YNNKEL (reference sequence). In nucleotides, the CDR3 is TGTGCCAGCAGCCCCCACCAGCAGGGGGGTGACTATGGCTACACCTTC. Its translation is CASSPHQQGGDYGYTF.